The rows below give T cell receptor beta chains drawn from one sample of a study of sequential checkpoint blockade in melanoma. Profiled with immunoSEQ multiplex PCR; TCRdb holds only in-frame clones, not every one. The sample consists of about 13,000 clones, about 28% of them appearing once. This specimen consisted of tumor tissue (inferred from file names), obtained from a patient given nivolumab and ipilimumab in sequence. These TCRs come from a human donor with melanoma. The conserved cysteine and the conserved F or W are not part of the CDR3 here. The order of the fields is V gene, J gene, CDR3 protein.

TRBV7-4	TRBJ1-1	ASSLSKNTEAF
TRBV19	TRBJ2-1	ASSRLAVDEQF
TRBV28	TRBJ1-4	ASSPLRANEKLF
TRBV19	TRBJ1-3	ASRTGGSGNTIY
TRBV27	TRBJ1-5	ASSPLDNQPQH
TRBV11-3	TRBJ2-5	ASSLVQASTAETQY
TRBV1	TRBJ1-2	ASSQNTEGYGYT
TRBV6-8	TRBJ1-5	ASSYSGQGNQPQH
TRBV11-3	TRBJ2-2	ASSSRPVTGELF
TRBV6-8	TRBJ2-5	ASSRQGAGRLGETQY
TRBV28	TRBJ2-7	ARMVPWTNPYEQY
TRBV28	TRBJ2-7	ASSLSLGFLEYEQY
TRBV9	TRBJ2-2	ASSRRTGQGANTGELF
TRBV29-1	TRBJ2-7	SVIVGAVDEQY
TRBV10-2	TRBJ1-5	ASSRGTGTGQPQH
TRBV14	TRBJ2-7	ASSHNRGSLAYEQY
TRBV28	TRBJ2-7	ASNPYRGTYEQY
TRBV19	TRBJ2-1	ASSIATTISYNEQF
TRBV6-8	TRBJ2-1	ASSPGTINEQF
TRBV25-1	TRBJ1-1	ASSGRALNTEAF
TRBV19	TRBJ1-4	ASERGANEKLF
TRBV28	TRBJ2-7	ASSAYGGEQY
TRBV11-3	TRBJ2-7	ASSLGEGSGGFDEQY
TRBV27	TRBJ2-1	ASSYLESSYNEQF